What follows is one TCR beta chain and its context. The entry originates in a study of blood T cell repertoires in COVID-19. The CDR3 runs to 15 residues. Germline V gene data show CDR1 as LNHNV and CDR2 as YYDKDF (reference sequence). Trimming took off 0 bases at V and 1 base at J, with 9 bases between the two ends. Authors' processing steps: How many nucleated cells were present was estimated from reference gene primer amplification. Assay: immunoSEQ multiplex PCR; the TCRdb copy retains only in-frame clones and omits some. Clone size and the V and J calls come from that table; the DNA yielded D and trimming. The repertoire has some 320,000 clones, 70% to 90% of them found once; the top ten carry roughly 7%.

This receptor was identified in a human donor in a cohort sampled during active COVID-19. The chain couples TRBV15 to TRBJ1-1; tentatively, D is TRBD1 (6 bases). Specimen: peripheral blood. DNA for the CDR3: TGTGCCACCAGCAGAGATGAGGGGGAGAACACTGAAGCTTTCTTT. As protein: CATSRDEGENTEAFF.